Below are 15 T cell receptor beta chains sequenced from a single sample in a study of cytomegalovirus exposure and HLA in healthy donors. 60 Vbeta and 13 Jbeta primers were used in PCR. Assay used: immunoSEQ multiplex PCR; TCRdb lists only in-frame clones, some missing. The sample has approximately 140,000 clones, about 76% seen once. Source material: PBMCs. The receptors come from a man between 18 and 29 years old in good health and CMV-seronegative.

The chain uses TRBV30 and TRBJ2-5; 7 bases fit TRBD1. Germline V CDR1 and CDR2: GTSNPN, SVGIG (reference sequence). Trimming at V came to 4 bases and at J to 2 bases, leaving 4 bases not matched to a gene. The CDR3 totals 13 residues. CDR3 protein: CAWTGGDQETQYF. The CDR3 bases are TGTGCCTGGACAGGGGGAGATCAAGAGACCCAGTACTTC.

This clone was seen only a few times. V is TRBV6-1 and J is TRBJ1-1; D is uncertain. V lost 8 bases and J 0 bases, leaving 13 bases between the germline ends. This CDR3 has 14 amino acids. The germline V gene encodes CDR1 MNHNS and CDR2 SASEGT. The CDR3 protein is CASGRLQMNTEAFF. Here the CDR3 DNA reads TGTGCCAGCGGAAGACTCCAGATGAACACTGAAGCTTTCTTT.

The chain combines TRBV9 with TRBJ2-2; 7 positions match TRBD1. Germline loops: CDR1 SGDLS, CDR2 YYNGEE. CDR3 length equals 16 residues. V gave up 4 bases and J gave up 1 base; unmatched junction bases: 7. Here the CDR3 reads CASSPRQGRNTGELFF. The CDR3 DNA reads TGTGCCAGCAGCCCACGACAGGGTAGGAACACCGGGGAGCTGTTTTTT.

This chain links TRBV5-1 with TRBJ2-3; 14 bases align to TRBD2. The CDR3 sequence is 19 residues long. V lost 0 bases and J lost 4; bases outside the gene matches: 10. Germline CDR1 is SGHRS and CDR2 is YFSETQ. CDR3 bases: TGCGCCAGCAGCTTGGCCTCGACTAGCGGGAGGGCAGTCCCAGATACGCAGTATTTT. Protein sequence: CASSLASTSGRAVPDTQYF. Combining the CDR3 with reference TRBV5-1 and TRBJ2-3 gives the whole variable domain KAGVTQTPRYLIKTRGQQVTLSCSPISGHRSVSWYQQTPGQGLQFLFEYFSETQRNKGNFPGRFSGRQFSNSRSEMNVSTLELGDSALYLCASSLASTSGRAVPDTQYFGPGTRLTVL.

V and J are TRBV10-3 and TRBJ2-1; possibly TRBD2 for D (6 bases). Per germline, CDR1 ENHRY and CDR2 SYGVKD. V was pared by 2 bases and J by 8 bases, with 13 bases between. The CDR3 contains 14 residues. The DNA for the CDR3 is TGTGCCATCAGTGAGCCTGGGGAGGTCGATGAGCAGTTCTTC. Protein: CAISEPGEVDEQFF.

The CDR3 loop is CASSQDSFSYEQYF. The CDR3 DNA is TGCGCCAGCAGCCAAGATAGTTTCTCCTACGAGCAGTACTTC. The chain combines TRBV4-1 with TRBJ2-7, with D uncertain. V was pared by 0 bases and J by 0 bases, with 6 bases between. Germline-derived CDR1 and CDR2 are MGHRA and YSYEKL. This CDR3 is 14 amino acids long.

This sequence joins TRBV7-2 and TRBJ1-5, with TRBD1 identical over 11 bases. This CDR3 contains 16 residues. With 2 bases clipped from V and 10 bases from J, the junction kept 10 bases outside the gene matches. Germline V gene data show CDR1 as SGHTA and CDR2 as FQGNSA. This CDR3 reads CASSLTWDRGSPPQHF. The CDR3 nucleotides read TGTGCCAGCAGCTTAACTTGGGACAGGGGGTCCCCTCCCCAGCATTTT.

The chain uses TRBV6-1 and TRBJ2-5; 9 bases agree with TRBD1. The DNA end lines up better with TRBJ2-7; the J call may be wrong. The length of the CDR3 is 14 residues. From germline, CDR1 is MNHNS and CDR2 SASEGT. The CDR3 DNA follows: TGTGCCAGCAGCCGAGTTGACAGGGGGTACGAGCAGTACTTC. It specifies CASSRVDRGYEQYF.

The rearrangement uses TRBV18 and TRBJ2-3; D remains unclear. V lost 2 bases and J 4 bases, leaving 13 bases between the germline ends. There are 15 residues in the CDR3. Per germline, CDR1 KGHSH and CDR2 LQKENI. The CDR3 region is CASSPVGQSADTQYF. The CDR3 DNA follows: TGTGCCAGCTCACCAGTAGGCCAGAGCGCAGATACGCAGTATTTT.

This rearrangement joins TRBV27 to TRBJ2-1; 7 bases fit TRBD1. Trimming removed 5 bases from V and 5 bases from J; junction bases left unmatched: 12. Germline V lookup: CDR1 MNHEY, CDR2 SMNVEV (reference sequence). The CDR3 consists of 16 residues. DNA for the CDR3: TGTGCCAGCAGTCCGTCTCCCGGGACAGCCAACAATGAGCAGTTCTTC. Translated: CASSPSPGTANNEQFF.

The chain carries TRBV11-2 and TRBJ1-1, with D tentatively TRBD1 (6 bases). This CDR3 contains 14 residues. CDR1 is SGHAT, CDR2 FQNNGV, per germline. The V end was cut by 1 base, the J end by 4 bases, with 10 bases between. The CDR3 bases are TGTGCCAGCAGCTTAGGAACAGGGAGCACTGAAGCTTTCTTT. Its translation: CASSLGTGSTEAFF.

This rearrangement joins TRBV4-1 to TRBJ1-2; 7 bases align to TRBD1. The V gene's germline CDR1 is MGHRA and CDR2 YSYEKL. After removal of 2 bases from V and 1 base from J, the junction contained 13 bases not matched to a gene. This CDR3 region has 18 residues. The CDR3 spells CASSQRPDQGGLNYGYTF. CDR3 DNA sequence: TGCGCCAGCAGCCAAAGGCCAGATCAAGGGGGCCTTAACTATGGCTACACCTTC.

The chain carries TRBV19 and TRBJ2-1; 7 positions match TRBD2. Germline V gives CDR1 LNHDA, CDR2 SQIVND (reference sequence). V was clipped by 3 bases and J by 5 bases; unmatched bases: 4. This CDR3 is 14 amino acids long. The CDR3 region has the DNA TGTGCCAGTAGTATTTTGGGACTACACAATGAGCAGTTCTTC. Its protein product is CASSILGLHNEQFF.

This chain uses TRBV9 with TRBJ2-7, with 16 bases matching TRBD2. Germline loops: CDR1 SGDLS, CDR2 YYNGEE. This CDR3 has 15 residues. V trimming: 3 bases; J trimming: 5 bases; junction bases outside the gene matches: 2. The CDR3: CASSEGTSGGDEQYF. DNA for the CDR3: TGTGCCAGCAGCGAGGGGACTAGCGGGGGGGACGAGCAGTACTTC.

This clone was counted once. V and J are TRBV7-2 and TRBJ2-3, with D perhaps matching TRBD2 (6 bases). This CDR3 region has 15 residues. The ends were cut back, 5 bases at V and 2 bases at J, with 14 bases in the middle. Germline CDR1 and CDR2: SGHTA and FQGNSA. The CDR3 DNA reads TGTGCCAGCAGCACATGGGACTTCCTCACAGATACGCAGTATTTT. Translation: CASSTWDFLTDTQYF.